The 15 T cell receptor beta chains listed next were all sequenced from one sample in a study of CD8+ T cells in alopecia areata. Sequencing relied on a cDNA template that was reverse transcribed from extracted RNA. Repertoires were generated with immunoSEQ multiplex PCR, while TCRdb's copy carries only in-frame clones and drops some. This sample carries some 51,000 clones, 96% of them seen once, and the ten largest clones take around 24%. The input for sequencing was CD8+ T cells sorted from blood, taken at week 0. The receptors stem from a human donor with alopecia areata.

V is TRBV4-2 and J is TRBJ2-1, with 13 bases matching TRBD2. The length of the CDR3 is 18 residues. The J segment lost 7 bases and the V segment lost 0 bases, leaving 9 bases of the junction unmatched. Germline-derived CDR1 and CDR2 are LGHNA and YNFKEQ. The CDR3 DNA reads as TGTGCCAGCAGCCAAGAAGGACTAGCGGGGGCCTGGGGGAATGAGCAGTTCTTC. The encoded protein is CASSQEGLAGAWGNEQFF.

The V call is TRBV7-9, the J call TRBJ2-2; 8 bases line up with TRBD1. Germline values: CDR1 SEHNR, CDR2 FQNEAQ (reference sequence). Trimming removed 5 bases from V and 3 bases from J; junction bases left unmatched: 17. This CDR3 has 19 amino acids. The CDR3: CASSLQGTGIHLYTGELFF. DNA for the CDR3: TGTGCCAGCAGCCTTCAGGGGACAGGCATCCACCTGTACACCGGGGAGCTGTTTTTT.

CDR3 residues: CASSFPKQGGNTEAFF. In DNA, the CDR3 is TGTGCCAGCAGTTTCCCAAAACAGGGTGGGAACACTGAAGCTTTCTTT. The chain couples TRBV28 to TRBJ1-1, with D perhaps TRBD1 (6 bases). V gave up 3 bases and J gave up 1 base, with 15 bases separating them. The CDR3 is made up of 16 amino acids. Germline CDR1 is MDHEN and CDR2 is SYDVKM.

The chain links TRBV6-5 to TRBJ2-2; 11 nucleotides match TRBD2. There are 12 residues in the CDR3. The germline V gene encodes CDR1 MNHEY and CDR2 SVGAGI. The CDR3: CSVAGGTGELFF. Written as DNA, the CDR3 is TGTTCCGTAGCGGGGGGGACCGGGGAGCTGTTTTTT.

The chain employs TRBV5-6 and TRBJ1-3, with TRBD1 as a possible D gene (6 bases). V shed 4 bases and J shed 0 bases, with 17 bases lying between them. Looked up from germline, CDR1 is SGHDT and CDR2 is YYEEEE. There are 17 residues in the CDR3. CDR3 loop: CASSPLSTGRSGNTIYF. DNA of the CDR3: TGTGCCAGCAGCCCCCTATCGACAGGTCGCTCTGGAAACACCATATATTTT.

This clone appeared a single time. The chain uses TRBV6-5 and TRBJ2-1; weak D call: TRBD2 (6 bases). From germline, CDR1 is MNHEY and CDR2 SVGAGI. V shed 4 bases and J shed 9 bases, with 16 bases lying between them. This CDR3 has 14 residues. In DNA form, the CDR3 reads TGTGCCAGCAGTTTGGGAGGATCAATCGGTGAGCAGTTCTTC. It yields the protein CASSLGGSIGEQFF.

This sequence joins TRBV4-3 and TRBJ2-2; D is possibly TRBD1 or TRBD2 (5 bases each). Germline V gene lookup returns CDR1 LGHNA and CDR2 YSLEER. This CDR3 spans 16 amino acids. V was shortened by 0 bases and J by 4 bases, with 12 bases between the two germline ends. The CDR3 reads CASSQDGPGSTGELFF. Here the CDR3 DNA reads TGCGCCAGCAGCCAAGATGGGCCAGGGAGCACCGGGGAGCTGTTTTTT.

This chain joins TRBV6-5 and TRBJ1-5, with D unresolved. V was pared by 0 bases and J by 5 bases, with 5 bases between. This CDR3 is 13 amino acids long. CDR1 and CDR2 (germline): MNHEY, SVGAGI. Here the CDR3 reads CASSYSWDQPQHF. Here the CDR3 DNA reads TGTGCCAGCAGTTACTCGTGGGATCAGCCCCAGCATTTT.

The V call is TRBV27, the J call TRBJ2-3; 7 bases fit TRBD1. The CDR3 is 13 amino acids. V was pared by 6 bases and J by 4 bases, with 4 bases of the junction left unmatched. Per germline, CDR1 MNHEY and CDR2 SMNVEV (reference sequence). The CDR3 region is CASSLGQADTQYF. Written as DNA, the CDR3 is TGTGCCAGCAGCCTAGGACAGGCAGATACGCAGTATTTT.

The V and J genes are TRBV10-3 and TRBJ2-1; D possibly corresponds to TRBD2 (7 bases). Germline V gene sequence: CDR1 ENHRY, CDR2 SYGVKD. The CDR3 length is 12 residues. V was cut by 8 bases and J by 9 bases, with 14 bases left in between. In DNA form, the CDR3 reads TGTGCCATCGGAGGGGGGGCCTCTGAGCAGTTCTTC. Translated, it gives CAIGGGASEQFF.

V gene TRBV11-1 combines with J gene TRBJ2-7; no definite D call. V gave up 5 bases and J gave up 0 bases, with 14 bases separating them. The germline gives CDR1 SGHAT, CDR2 FQDESV (reference sequence). The CDR3 extends over 15 amino acids. The CDR3 nucleotides are TGTGCCAGCAGCCCGGGCAGTGCCAGCTCCTACGAGCAGTACTTC. Encoded protein: CASSPGSASSYEQYF.

The rearrangement links TRBV19 to TRBJ2-1; no firm D call. Looked up from germline, CDR1 is LNHDA and CDR2 is SQIVND (reference sequence). CDR3 length: 14 amino acids. Trimming stripped 3 bases from V and 3 bases from J, with 9 bases between. CDR3 region: CASSMGSYYNEQFF. DNA of the CDR3: TGTGCCAGTAGTATGGGCAGCTACTACAATGAGCAGTTCTTC.

This clone was found once. The rearrangement uses TRBV7-8 and TRBJ2-3; TRBD2 aligns across 7 bases. The germline CDR1 and CDR2 sequences are SGHVS and FQNEAQ. After removal of 3 bases from V and 5 bases from J, the junction contained 14 bases not matched to a gene. CDR3 size: 17 residues. The CDR3 DNA reads as TGTGCCAGCAGCTTTTTGTTTACCAGGGACTACGGAGATACGCAGTATTTT. It codes for CASSFLFTRDYGDTQYF. Combining the CDR3 with reference TRBV7-8 and TRBJ2-3 gives the whole variable domain GAGVSQSPRYKVAKRGQDVALRCDPISGHVSLFWYQQALGQGPEFLTYFQNEAQLDKSGLPSDRFFAERPEGSVSTLKIQRTQQEDSAVYLCASSFLFTRDYGDTQYFGPGTRLTVL.

The chain employs TRBV27 and TRBJ1-2; 7 bases align to TRBD1. The CDR3 totals 13 residues. V lost 11 bases to trimming and J lost 8 bases; unmatched junction nucleotides: 14. Germline V gene lookup returns CDR1 MNHEY and CDR2 SMNVEV (reference sequence). DNA for the CDR3: TGTGCCGCAGCGGCGACAGGGATGGAAGGCTACACCTTC. Translating gives CAAAATGMEGYTF.

The chain has TRBV4-2 and TRBJ2-7; D is undetermined. Germline CDR1 reads LGHNA; CDR2 reads YNFKEQ. The CDR3 runs 14 residues. V was clipped by 4 bases and J by 2 bases, with 12 bases between them. CDR3 protein: CASSPDTAPYEQYF. In DNA form, the CDR3 reads TGTGCCAGCAGCCCAGATACGGCCCCCTACGAGCAGTACTTC.